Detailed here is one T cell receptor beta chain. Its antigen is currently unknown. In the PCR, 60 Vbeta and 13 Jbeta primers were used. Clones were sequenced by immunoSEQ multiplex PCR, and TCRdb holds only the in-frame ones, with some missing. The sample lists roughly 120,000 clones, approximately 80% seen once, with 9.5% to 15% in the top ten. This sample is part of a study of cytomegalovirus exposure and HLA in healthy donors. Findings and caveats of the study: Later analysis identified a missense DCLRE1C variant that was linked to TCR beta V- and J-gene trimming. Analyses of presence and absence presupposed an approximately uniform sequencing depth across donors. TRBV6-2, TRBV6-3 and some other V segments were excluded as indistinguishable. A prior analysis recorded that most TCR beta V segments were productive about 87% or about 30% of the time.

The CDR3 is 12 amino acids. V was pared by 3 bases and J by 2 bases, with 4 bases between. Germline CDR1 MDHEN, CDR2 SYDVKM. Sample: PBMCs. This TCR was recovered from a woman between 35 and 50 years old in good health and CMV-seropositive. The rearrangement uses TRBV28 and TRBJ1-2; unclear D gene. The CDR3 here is CASSFLNYGYTF. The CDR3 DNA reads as TGTGCCAGCAGTTTTCTCAACTATGGCTACACCTTC.